This is a list of T cell receptor beta chains from one sample in a study of blood T cell repertoires in COVID-19. Sequencing was performed with immunoSEQ multiplex PCR; in TCRdb, only in-frame clones are kept and a portion is missing. The sample yields 190,000 or so clones, approximately 80% seen once. The sequenced sample was PBMCs or T cells enriched from blood (not recorded which). The receptors were gathered from a man between 35 and 55 years old who had recovered from COVID-19. Both conserved end residues are part of each CDR3. The D gene is left open where the match is weak. Expanded clones get a size class; other rows say once, few or many, or leave the size out.

>TRBJ1-1|14|TRBD1|.|TRBV7-2
CASSLVASGGRAFF
TGTGCCAGCAGCTTAGTAGCATCAGGGGGCAGAGCTTTCTTT
>TRBJ1-1|14|.|.|TRBV18
CASSLGGRITEAFF
TGTGCCAGCTCACTTGGAGGGAGGATCACTGAAGCTTTCTTT
>TRBJ1-5|15|.|once|TRBV18
CASSPQGGAEQPQHF
TGTGCCAGCTCACCACAAGGGGGTGCAGAGCAGCCCCAGCATTTT
>TRBJ2-2|16|TRBD1|few|TRBV7-9
CASSSLLQGATGELFF
TGTGCCAGCAGCTCACTTCTACAGGGGGCCACCGGGGAGCTGTTTTTT
>TRBJ2-7|11|.|.|TRBV24-1
CATSESGEQYF
TGTGCCACCAGTGAATCCGGGGAGCAGTACTTC
>TRBJ2-1|17|TRBD2|.|TRBV4-3
CASSQDLAGALYNEQFF
TGCGCCAGCAGCCAAGATTTAGCGGGAGCGCTCTACAATGAGCAGTTCTTC
>TRBJ2-1|15|TRBD2|.|TRBV28
CASSLLAGGNNEQFF
TGTGCCAGCAGTCTTCTAGCGGGAGGGAACAATGAGCAGTTCTTC
>TRBJ1-1|14|.|.|TRBV5-1
CASSLDTRNTEAFF
TGCGCCAGCAGCTTGGACACCCGGAACACTGAAGCTTTCTTT
>TRBJ1-1|13|.|.|TRBV12-3/TRBV12-4
CASTTVGGTEAFF
TGTGCCAGCACCACTGTAGGGGGCACTGAAGCTTTCTTT
>TRBJ1-6|17|.|.|TRBV6-1
CASSEGAGDIKNSPLHF
TGTGCCAGCAGTGAAGGAGCGGGGGACATAAAAAATTCACCCCTCCACTTT
>TRBJ1-1|12|.|.|TRBV10-1
CASSEANSEAFF
TGCGCCAGCAGTGAGGCGAACTCTGAAGCTTTCTTT
>TRBJ2-1|14|TRBD1|.|TRBV10-3
CAIRPGQGGNEQFF
TGTGCCATCAGACCGGGACAGGGGGGGAATGAGCAGTTCTTC
>TRBJ2-1|14|.|.|TRBV7-9
CASSNGHKYNEQFF
TGTGCCAGTTCAAATGGACACAAATACAATGAGCAGTTCTTC
>TRBJ1-2|12|.|.|TRBV7-9
CASEEGDYGYTF
TGTGCCAGCGAGGAGGGCGACTATGGCTACACCTTC
>TRBJ1-3|11|.|once|TRBV29-1
CSVSSGNTIYF
TGCAGCGTGAGCTCTGGAAACACCATATATTTT
>TRBJ2-7|12|.|.|TRBV7-9
CASSRSGYEQYF
TGTGCCAGCAGCCGTAGTGGCTACGAGCAGTACTTC
>TRBJ2-1|15|TRBD2|.|TRBV7-6
CASSPGLAEYNEQFF
TGTGCCAGCAGCCCGGGACTAGCGGAGTACAATGAGCAGTTCTTC
>TRBJ2-3|15|.|.|TRBV11-2
CASTQGGRAQDTQYF
TGTGCCAGTACCCAAGGGGGGAGGGCCCAAGATACGCAGTATTTT
>TRBJ2-5|15|.|.|TRBV11-2
CASSLGDSRRETQYF
TGTGCCAGCAGCTTAGGTGATAGCCGGAGAGAGACCCAGTACTTC
>TRBJ2-3|16|TRBD2|.|TRBV7-2
CASSLGLAGGTDTQYF
TGTGCCAGCAGCTTAGGATTAGCGGGAGGTACAGATACGCAGTATTTT
>TRBJ1-1|15|.|.|TRBV5-1
CASSLAGGLNTEAFF
TGCGCCAGCAGCTTGGCCGGGGGGCTGAACACTGAAGCTTTCTTT
>TRBJ2-1|14|TRBD2|.|TRBV19
CASSLAGEWNEQFF
TGTGCCAGTAGTCTAGCGGGAGAATGGAATGAGCAGTTCTTC
>TRBJ1-6|18|TRBD1|.|TRBV27
CASSLGPGGTTLNSPLHF
TGTGCCAGCAGTCTGGGGCCAGGGGGTACCACCCTAAATTCACCCCTCCACTTT
>TRBJ2-2|15|TRBD1|few|TRBV28
CATDSGQLNTGELFF
TGTGCCACTGACTCGGGACAGCTAAACACCGGGGAGCTGTTTTTT
>TRBJ2-7|15|TRBD2|.|TRBV10-1
CASSPTSGRSSEQYF
TGCGCCAGCAGTCCGACTAGCGGGAGGTCCAGCGAGCAGTACTTC
>TRBJ2-1|15|.|.|TRBV4-2
CASSQVAPLSGHEFF
TGTGCCAGCAGCCAAGTGGCCCCACTCTCGGGTCACGAGTTCTTC
>TRBJ1-6|14|.|.|TRBV2
CATREQALNSPLHF
TGTGCCACCCGGGAACAAGCTCTGAATTCACCCCTCCACTTT
>TRBJ2-3|14|TRBD1|.|TRBV15
CATSGQVVTDTQYF
TGTGCCACCAGCGGACAGGTGGTCACAGATACGCAGTATTTT
>TRBJ1-2|11|.|.|TRBV30
CAWSVRGPLNF
TGTGCCTGGAGTGTACGAGGGCCCCTTAACTTC
>TRBJ1-2|14|TRBD1|.|TRBV7-2
CASSSGQVNYGYTF
TGTGCCAGCAGCTCGGGACAGGTTAACTATGGCTACACCTTC
>TRBJ1-2|14|TRBD1|few|TRBV7-3
CASSLTGTGNGYTF
TGTGCCAGCAGCCTAACCGGGACAGGGAATGGCTACACCTTC
>TRBJ2-3|20|.|.|TRBV4-2
CASSQGQGQVSGGRTDTQYF
TGTGCCAGCAGCCAAGGGCAGGGACAGGTTAGTGGCGGGAGAACAGATACGCAGTATTTT
>TRBJ1-1|16|TRBD1|few|TRBV7-2
CASSLVDRGEDAEAFF
TGTGCCAGCAGCTTAGTAGACAGGGGGGAGGACGCTGAAGCTTTCTTT
>TRBJ2-1|16|.|.|TRBV19
CASSIVGQGTYNEQFF
TGTGCCAGTAGTATAGTAGGGCAGGGTACCTACAATGAGCAGTTCTTC
>TRBJ2-1|15|TRBD2|.|TRBV9
CASSDLGTSENEQFF
TGTGCCAGCAGCGATCTCGGGACTAGCGAAAATGAGCAGTTCTTC
>TRBJ1-2|15|.|once|TRBV6-5
CASRPGEGANYGYTF
TGTGCCAGCAGACCTGGGGAGGGCGCTAACTATGGCTACACCTTC
>TRBJ1-2|15|TRBD1|.|TRBV27
CASSIGTGERYGYTF
TGTGCCAGCAGTATCGGCACAGGGGAGAGGTATGGCTACACCTTC
>TRBJ1-6|17|TRBD1|.|TRBV5-1
CASSPTGGISYNSPLHF
TGCGCCAGCAGCCCGACAGGGGGAATCTCATATAATTCACCCCTCCACTTT
>TRBJ2-5|14|.|.|TRBV24-1
CATSGNTGQETQYF
TGTGCCACCAGTGGAAATACAGGTCAAGAGACCCAGTACTTC
>TRBJ2-2|17|TRBD2|.|TRBV5-6
CASSPTSGRTNTGELFF
TGTGCCAGCAGCCCGACTAGCGGGAGGACGAACACCGGGGAGCTGTTTTTT
>TRBJ2-5|13|.|.|TRBV28
CASSYKGVETQYF
TGTGCCAGCAGTTATAAGGGAGTCGAGACCCAGTACTTC
>TRBJ2-2|15|TRBD2|many|TRBV5-4
CASSLTSGDTGELFF
TGTGCCAGCAGCTTGACTAGCGGGGACACCGGGGAGCTGTTTTTT
>TRBJ2-7|15|TRBD2|.|TRBV27
CASSPTSGTLYEQYF
TGTGCCAGCAGTCCTACTAGCGGGACCCTCTACGAGCAGTACTTC
>TRBJ2-3|12|TRBD1|.|TRBV12-3/TRBV12-4
CAGWDRKDTQYF
TGTGCCGGCTGGGACAGAAAAGATACGCAGTATTTT
>TRBJ2-3|15|TRBD1|.|TRBV24-1
CATSDWGTGDDTQYF
TGTGCCACCAGTGATTGGGGGACAGGGGACGATACGCAGTATTTT
>TRBJ2-5|15|.|.|TRBV15
CATSRDPPGLETQYF
TGTGCCACCAGCAGAGATCCCCCCGGGTTGGAGACCCAGTACTTC
>TRBJ2-2|14|.|.|TRBV5-1
CASQTGYNTGELFF
TGCGCCAGCCAGACAGGATACAACACCGGGGAGCTGTTTTTT